The 8 T cell receptor beta chains below come from one sample, sequenced in a study of T cells in Graves' hyperthyroidism and ophthalmopathy. Regions amplified from RNA transcripts were the TCR beta CDR3 regions. First-round RT-PCR with HTBI primers amplified the TCR CDR3 region. TCRdb reprocessed the multiplex PCR reads with MiXCR, giving one entry per CDR3 protein. The sample gives about 380,000 distinct CDR3 sequences, roughly 20% of which show up once; 40% to 45% is in the top ten. Sequencing was carried out using blood. The receptors shown here come from a man between 18 and 35 years old with Graves' ophthalmopathy.

This clonotype was detected many times. This sequence joins TRBV2 and TRBJ1-4; tentative D call: TRBD1 (5 bases). This CDR3 is 18 amino acids long. Per germline, CDR1 SNHLY and CDR2 FYNNEI. The V end lost 6 bases, the J end lost 5 bases, and 25 bases lay between the germline ends. In DNA form, the CDR3 reads TGTGCCAGCAGCAGGCTTTGGGCCCCTACAAAGGGGAATGAAAAACTGTTTTTT. Protein sequence: CASSRLWAPTKGNEKLFF.

The table lists this clonotype with many counts. J is TRBJ2-5 and V is TRBV2; 13 bases agree with TRBD2. V was clipped by 5 bases and J by 2 bases; unmatched bases: 8. The germline V gene encodes CDR1 SNHLY and CDR2 FYNNEI. The CDR3 has 17 residues. CDR3 coding DNA: TGTGCCAGCAGTCGGACTAGCGGGGGTCCCTTTCAAGAGACCCAGTACTTC. It encodes CASSRTSGGPFQETQYF.

V and J are TRBV12-3 or TRBV12-4 and TRBJ1-3; the D is unclear. The length of the CDR3 is 16 residues. Trimming left V 0 bases short and J 5 bases short, with 14 bases between. CDR3 bases: TGTGCCAGCAGTTTAGCGGGAGGAGGCAACAGAAACACCATATATTTT. Protein: CASSLAGGGNRNTIYF.

Only a few counts were recorded for this clonotype. This chain joins TRBV19 and TRBJ2-1, with D hard to call. Germline V gene data show CDR1 as LNHDA and CDR2 as SQIVND (reference sequence). The CDR3 sequence is 17 residues long. Trimming pared 1 base from V and 2 bases from J, leaving 15 bases between. The CDR3 DNA is TGTGCCAGTAGTATAGTCAAAGACACACCCGCCTACAATGAGCAGTTCTTC. This sequence encodes CASSIVKDTPAYNEQFF.

The rearrangement joins TRBV27 to TRBJ2-3, with D uncertain. This CDR3 has 15 residues. Germline CDR1 MNHEY, CDR2 SMNVEV (reference sequence). V lost 1 base to trimming and J lost 6 bases, with 14 bases between them. CDR3 in amino acids: CASSLLSSPWDTQYF. The CDR3 DNA is TGTGCCAGCAGTTTATTGTCCAGCCCCTGGGATACGCAGTATTTT.

This clonotype was picked up many times. The V and J genes are TRBV5-1 and TRBJ1-1; 7 nucleotides line up with TRBD1. CDR3 length equals 15 residues. Germline CDR1 is SGHRS and CDR2 is YFSETQ. V was clipped by 4 bases and J by 0 bases; unmatched bases: 6. The CDR3 region has the DNA TGCGCCAGCAGCGGGGGGGACAGATTGAACACTGAAGCTTTCTTT. Translated: CASSGGDRLNTEAFF. The whole variable domain, remainder taken from reference TRBV5-1 and TRBJ1-1, is KAGVTQTPRYLIKTRGQQVTLSCSPISGHRSVSWYQQTPGQGLQFLFEYFSETQRNKGNFPGRFSGRQFSNSRSEMNVSTLELGDSALYLCASSGGDRLNTEAFFGQGTRLTVV.

This clonotype was observed a few times. The chain joins TRBV5-1 to TRBJ1-2, with TRBD1 matching 7 bases. The ends lost 6 bases at V and 2 bases at J; junction bases unmatched: 10. The CDR3 sequence is 15 residues long. Germline CDR1 and CDR2: SGHRS and YFSETQ. The CDR3, as DNA: TGCGCCAGCATCTCCTCACCGACAGGGAACTATGGCTACACCTTC. Protein sequence: CASISSPTGNYGYTF.

The rearrangement uses TRBV6-6 and TRBJ2-7; a weak D match, TRBD2 (6 bases). V was shortened by 0 bases and J by 7 bases, with 13 bases between the two germline ends. The CDR3 extends over 14 amino acids. Germline assignment: CDR1 MNHNY and CDR2 SVGAGI (reference sequence). The CDR3 nucleotides read TGTGCCAGCAGTTACTCGGGAGGCCTAAAGGAGCAGTACTTC. The encoded protein is CASSYSGGLKEQYF.